One T cell receptor beta chain is described in this entry. The sample belongs to a study of blood T cell repertoires in COVID-19. Study-wide background: The United States, Italy and Spain were the sources of the acute and convalescent COVID-19 samples. From T cells, B-cell-depleted T cells, or PBMCs came the material, which was cDNA or gDNA.

Methods used by the authors: Cell counts per sample came from amplifying reference gene primers. Assay: immunoSEQ multiplex PCR; the TCRdb copy retains only in-frame clones and omits some. For V, J and clone size, that table is used; D and trimming come from the DNA. The sample has around 700,000 clones, just under 90% seen once. Deletions cut 0 bases from V and 6 bases from J, with 11 bases between. This CDR3 contains 14 residues. Germline lookup yields CDR1 MGHRA and CDR2 YSYEKL. This rearrangement joins TRBV4-1 to TRBJ1-2; D call uncertain. Sequenced: peripheral blood. The clonotype comes from a woman aged 18-29 years with acute or convalescent COVID-19. CDR3 protein: CASSQDSRGNGYTF. The CDR3 DNA is TGCGCCAGCAGCCAAGATAGCAGAGGGAATGGCTACACCTTC.